This TCR beta chain was identified in a study of prognosis after radiotherapy for stage I lung cancer. From genomic DNA, TCR beta CDR3 was amplified by two-round multiplex PCR. Primers specific to each TRBV and TRBJ gene drove first-round PCR. TCRdb reprocessed the multiplex PCR reads with MiXCR, giving one entry per CDR3 protein. The top ten hold roughly 26% of the sample, which has fewer than 40,000 distinct CDR3 sequences, around 30% seen once. Study-wide results and caveats: Unique TCR clone counts dropped after stereotactic body radiation therapy, from a median of around 9,500 to 6,500. Reduced Shannon entropy following stereotactic body radiation therapy was recorded in patients who developed distant metastases.

With V trimmed by 10 bases and J by 1 base, 6 bases remained unmatched. The CDR3 spans 13 residues. From germline, CDR1 is LNHDA and CDR2 SQIVND (reference sequence). As regards this clonotype: The target antigen is unknown. This clone may be a read error of a much larger clone one base away.

Sample collection consisted of around 6 milliliters of peripheral blood drawn at each of two time points. The chain uses TRBV19 and TRBJ1-1, with 7 bases that match TRBD1. The specimen comprised PBMCs, sampled before or after stereotactic body radiation therapy (not recorded which). The sequence was collected from a donor older than 45 with non-small cell lung cancer. The CDR3, as DNA: TGTGCCACCAATACAGGGGAGAACACTGAAGCTTTCTTT. Translating gives CATNTGENTEAFF.